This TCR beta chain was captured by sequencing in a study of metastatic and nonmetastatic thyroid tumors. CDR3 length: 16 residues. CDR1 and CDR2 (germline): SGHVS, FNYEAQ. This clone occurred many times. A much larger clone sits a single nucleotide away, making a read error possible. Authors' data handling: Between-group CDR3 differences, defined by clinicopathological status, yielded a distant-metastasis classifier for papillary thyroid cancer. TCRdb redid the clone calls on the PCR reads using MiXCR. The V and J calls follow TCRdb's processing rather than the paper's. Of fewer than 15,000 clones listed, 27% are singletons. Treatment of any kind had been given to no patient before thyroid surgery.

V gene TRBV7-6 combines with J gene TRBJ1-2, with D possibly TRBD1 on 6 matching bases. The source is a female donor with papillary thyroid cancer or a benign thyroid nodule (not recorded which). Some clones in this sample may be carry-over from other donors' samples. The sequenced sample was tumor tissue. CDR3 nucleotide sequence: TGTGCCAGCGGCTTAGATACAGGGATTTTCAACTATGGCTACACCTTC. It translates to CASGLDTGIFNYGYTF.